The rows below give T cell receptor beta chains drawn from one sample of a study of blood T cells in healthy people across ages. TCRdb passed the 5' RACE reads through MiXCR, listing each CDR3 protein once. The table lists 800,000 to 950,000 distinct CDR3 sequences, about 48% of them singletons. Sequencing input: blood. These receptors all stem from a man under 40 in good health. The CDR3 runs from the conserved cysteine through the conserved F or W. Each record gives: D gene, clone size, V gene, J gene, CDR3 protein, CDR3 DNA. A D gene is named only where the DNA matches it firmly. Clone sizes are given selectively: once, few, many, or a class where the clone is expanded.

TRBD1	-	TRBV28	TRBJ2-2	CASRTTGGRAGELFF	TGTGCCAGCAGGACAACAGGGGGACGCGCCGGGGAGCTGTTTTTT
-	-	TRBV11-2	TRBJ1-2	CASSPDSGPNYGYTF	TGTGCCAGCAGCCCCGACAGCGGGCCTAACTATGGCTACACCTTC
TRBD2	few	TRBV4-3	TRBJ2-1	CASSQDPFSGGTRNEQFF	TGCGCCAGCAGCCAAGATCCCTTTTCGGGGGGGACGCGCAATGAGCAGTTCTTC
-	-	TRBV4-1	TRBJ2-3	CASSQLQGGDTQYF	TGCGCCAGCAGCCAATTACAGGGCGGCGATACGCAGTATTTT
-	-	TRBV29-1	TRBJ2-5	CSVSSGPQETQYF	TGCAGCGTTAGCTCAGGGCCCCAAGAGACCCAGTACTTC
-	few	TRBV4-1	TRBJ2-5	CASSPGHTETQYF	TGCGCCAGCAGCCCCGGACATACAGAGACCCAGTACTTC
-	-	TRBV4-1	TRBJ1-4	CASSLQARIEGEKLFF	TGCGCCAGCAGCCTACAGGCGCGTATCGAGGGCGAAAAACTGTTTTTT
-	many	TRBV7-8	TRBJ2-7	CASQPDRRSYEQYF	TGTGCCAGCCAACCCGATCGTCGGTCCTACGAGCAGTACTTC
TRBD2	few	TRBV6-2/TRBV6-3	TRBJ2-1	CASSYSGGGNEQFF	TGTGCCAGCAGTTACTCCGGCGGGGGAAATGAGCAGTTCTTC
-	-	TRBV7-9	TRBJ2-1	CASSQGLPYNEQFF	TGTGCCAGCAGCCAGGGTCTCCCCTACAATGAGCAGTTCTTC